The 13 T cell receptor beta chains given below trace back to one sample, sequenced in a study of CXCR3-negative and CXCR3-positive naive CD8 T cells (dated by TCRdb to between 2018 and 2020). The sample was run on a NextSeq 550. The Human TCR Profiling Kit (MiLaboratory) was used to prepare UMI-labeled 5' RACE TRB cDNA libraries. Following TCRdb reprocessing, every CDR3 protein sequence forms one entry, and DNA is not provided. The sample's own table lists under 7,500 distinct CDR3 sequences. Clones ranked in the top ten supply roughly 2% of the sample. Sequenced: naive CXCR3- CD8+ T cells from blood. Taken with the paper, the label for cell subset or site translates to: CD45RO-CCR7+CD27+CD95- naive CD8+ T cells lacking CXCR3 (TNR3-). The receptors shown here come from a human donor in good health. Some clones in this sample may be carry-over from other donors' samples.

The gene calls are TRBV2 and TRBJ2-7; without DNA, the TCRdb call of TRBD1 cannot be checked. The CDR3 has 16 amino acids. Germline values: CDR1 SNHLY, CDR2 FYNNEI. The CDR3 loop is CASSGSRDGASYEQYF.

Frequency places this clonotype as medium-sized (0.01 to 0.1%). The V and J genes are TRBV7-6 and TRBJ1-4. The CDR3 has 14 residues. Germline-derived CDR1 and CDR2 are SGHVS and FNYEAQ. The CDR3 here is CASSLGPDGEKLFF.

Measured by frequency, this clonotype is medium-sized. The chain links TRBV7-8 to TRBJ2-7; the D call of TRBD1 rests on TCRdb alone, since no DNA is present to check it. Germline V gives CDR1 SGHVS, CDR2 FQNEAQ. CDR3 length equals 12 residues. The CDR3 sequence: CASSPPHYEQYF.

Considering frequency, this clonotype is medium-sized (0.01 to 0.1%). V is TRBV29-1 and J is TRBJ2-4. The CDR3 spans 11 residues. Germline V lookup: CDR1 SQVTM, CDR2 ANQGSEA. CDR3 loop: CSVKVVNIQYF. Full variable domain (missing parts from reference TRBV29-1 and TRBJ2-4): SAVISQKPSRDICQRGTSLTIQCQVDSQVTMMFWYRQQPGQSLTLIATANQGSEATYESGFVIDKFPISRPNLTFSTLTVSNMSPEDSSIYLCSVKVVNIQYFGAGTRLSVL.

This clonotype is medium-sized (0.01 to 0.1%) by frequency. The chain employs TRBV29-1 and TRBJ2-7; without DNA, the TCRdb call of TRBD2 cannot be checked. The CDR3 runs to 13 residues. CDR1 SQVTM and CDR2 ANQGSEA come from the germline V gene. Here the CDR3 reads CSVRAFQAYEQYF.

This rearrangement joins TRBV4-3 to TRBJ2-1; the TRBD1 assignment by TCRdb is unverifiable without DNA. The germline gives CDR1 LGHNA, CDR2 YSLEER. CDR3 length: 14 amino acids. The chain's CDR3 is CASSQDLRGLEQFF.

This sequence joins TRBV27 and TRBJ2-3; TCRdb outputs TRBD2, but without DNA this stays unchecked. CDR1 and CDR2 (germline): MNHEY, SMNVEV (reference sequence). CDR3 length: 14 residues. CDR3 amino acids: CASSFAAGTDTQYF.

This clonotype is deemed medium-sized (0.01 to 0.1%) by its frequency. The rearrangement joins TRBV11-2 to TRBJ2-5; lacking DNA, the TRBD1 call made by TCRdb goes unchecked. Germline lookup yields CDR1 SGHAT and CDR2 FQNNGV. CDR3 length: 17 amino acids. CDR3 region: CASNSLAGAISQETQYF.

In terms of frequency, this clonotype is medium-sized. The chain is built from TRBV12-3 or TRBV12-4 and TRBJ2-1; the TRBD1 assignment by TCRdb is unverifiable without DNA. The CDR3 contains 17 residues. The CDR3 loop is CATLSLDRGIGHNEQFF.

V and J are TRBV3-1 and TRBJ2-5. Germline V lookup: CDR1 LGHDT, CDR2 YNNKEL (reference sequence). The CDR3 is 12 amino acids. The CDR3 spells CASSQEGETQYF.

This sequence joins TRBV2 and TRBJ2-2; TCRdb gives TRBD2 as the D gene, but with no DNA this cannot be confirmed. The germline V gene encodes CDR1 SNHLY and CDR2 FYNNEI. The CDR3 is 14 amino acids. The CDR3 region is CASSEDFPTGELFF.

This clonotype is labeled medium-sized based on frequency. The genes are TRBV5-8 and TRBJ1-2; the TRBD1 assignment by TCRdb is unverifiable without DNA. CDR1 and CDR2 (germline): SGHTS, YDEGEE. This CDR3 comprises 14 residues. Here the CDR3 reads CASSLGGPSYGYTF.

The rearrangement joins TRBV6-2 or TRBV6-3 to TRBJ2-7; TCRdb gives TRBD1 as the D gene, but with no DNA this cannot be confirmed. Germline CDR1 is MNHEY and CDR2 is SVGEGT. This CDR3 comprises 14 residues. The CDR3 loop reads CASSYLGSLYEQYF.